The 20 T cell receptor beta chains below come from one sample, sequenced in a study of cytomegalovirus exposure and HLA in healthy donors. 60 Vbeta and 13 Jbeta primers were used in PCR. Sequencing was performed with immunoSEQ multiplex PCR; in TCRdb, only in-frame clones are kept and a portion is missing. The sample contains about 150,000 clones, over 75% of which appear only once. The sequencing input was PBMCs. The receptors were gathered from a woman aged 25 to 39 in good health and CMV-seronegative.

The rearrangement uses TRBV21-1 and TRBJ1-4; no check of the table's D call, TRBD1, against the DNA was made. TRBV21-1 is labeled a pseudogene. The CDR3 consists of 15 residues. CDR3: CASSKEQPVNEKLFF. The CDR3 nucleotides are TGTGCCAGCAGCAAAGAACAGCCAGTTAATGAAAAACTGTTTTTT.

V is TRBV5-6 and J is TRBJ1-1; TRBD1 aligns across 8 bases. The CDR3 covers 15 residues. Trimming took 0 bases from V and 4 from J; bases not matched to a gene: 5. Germline V CDR1 and CDR2: SGHDT, YYEEEE. CDR3 DNA sequence: TGTGCCAGCAGCTTGGTCGCAGGGGGCCGCACTGAAGCTTTCTTT. Its translation: CASSLVAGGRTEAFF.

This chain joins TRBV7-9 and TRBJ1-2; the match to TRBD1 covers 7 bases. The germline V gene encodes CDR1 SEHNR and CDR2 FQNEAQ (reference sequence). Germline trimming cut 3 bases from V and 8 bases from J; bases unmatched to any gene: 9. The CDR3 runs 14 residues. This CDR3 is CASSFPGTVQGYTF. DNA of the CDR3: TGTGCCAGCAGCTTTCCAGGGACAGTCCAGGGCTACACCTTC.

CDR3: CASSRRVGTEAFF. In DNA, the CDR3 is TGTGCCAGCAGCCGGAGGGTCGGCACTGAAGCTTTCTTT. The V call is TRBV4-2, the J call TRBJ1-1; D ambiguous. The CDR3 runs 13 residues. Germline CDR1 and CDR2: LGHNA and YNFKEQ. The V end was cut by 4 bases, the J end by 4 bases, with 10 bases between.

This clone has a handful of counts. The CDR3 DNA follows: TGCGCCAGCAGCCAACTAATGACAGCGGGCTCTGGAAACACCATATATTTT. It yields the protein CASSQLMTAGSGNTIYF. The chain recombines TRBV4-1 with TRBJ1-3, with D possibly matching TRBD1 (5 bases). Trimming took 2 bases from V and 0 from J, leaving 14 bases between them. The germline CDR1 and CDR2 sequences are MGHRA and YSYEKL. This CDR3 region has 17 residues.

Turning to this clone: One end of the junction is discordant with germline, which a read error may explain. The rearrangement joins TRBV7-9 to TRBJ1-1, with TRBD1 as a possible D gene (6 bases). This CDR3 comprises 16 residues. Germline V gives CDR1 SEHNR, CDR2 FQNEAQ (reference sequence). This CDR3 is CSSSFIPTGDYTEAFF. The CDR3 DNA reads TGTTCCAGCAGCTTTATCCCGACAGGAGACTACACTGAAGCTTTCTTT.

CDR3 in amino acids: CASSQEDRGRAEAFF. Written as DNA, the CDR3 is TGTGCCAGCAGCCAAGAAGACAGGGGTCGGGCTGAAGCTTTCTTT. The chain combines TRBV4-2 with TRBJ1-1; 8 bases match TRBD1. The CDR3 extends over 15 amino acids. The germline gives CDR1 LGHNA, CDR2 YNFKEQ. With V trimmed by 0 bases and J by 6 bases, 6 bases remained unmatched.

The rearrangement joins TRBV11-2 to TRBJ2-7; 7 positions match TRBD1. The CDR3 length is 13 residues. With 6 bases clipped from V and 4 bases from J, the junction kept 6 bases outside the gene matches. Germline loops: CDR1 SGHAT, CDR2 FQNNGV. The CDR3 loop is CASRPTGKYEQYF. Written as DNA, the CDR3 is TGTGCCAGCAGACCGACAGGGAAATACGAGCAGTACTTC.

The rearrangement links TRBV6-6 to TRBJ1-4; a possible D gene is TRBD1 (5 bases). Looked up from germline, CDR1 is MNHNY and CDR2 is SVGAGI (reference sequence). With 6 bases removed from V and 0 bases from J, the gap between germline ends came to 8 bases. The CDR3 loop spans 14 amino acids. For the CDR3, the DNA is TGTGCCAGCAGCTCCAGGGCAACTAATGAAAAACTGTTTTTT. Translated, it gives CASSSRATNEKLFF.

The genes are TRBV5-7 and TRBJ2-5, with 9 bases identical to TRBD1. TRBV5-7 is an ORF; its function is uncertain. V was pared by 3 bases and J by 5 bases, with 5 bases of the junction left unmatched. The CDR3 has 14 residues. CDR3 sequence: CASSSRQGEETQYF. The CDR3 DNA sequence: TGTGCCAGCAGCTCTCGACAGGGGGAGGAGACCCAGTACTTC.

The gene calls are TRBV6-1 and TRBJ2-2, with 7 bases lining up with TRBD2. V lost 3 bases to trimming and J lost 4 bases; unmatched junction nucleotides: 11. This CDR3 is built from 17 residues. The germline V gene has CDR1 MNHNS and CDR2 SASEGT. The CDR3 DNA follows: TGTGCCAGCAGTGAGGGCTGGAGTCGGGGGGTCACCGGGGAGCTGTTTTTT. Its protein product is CASSEGWSRGVTGELFF.

This clone was detected a few times. The chain employs TRBV5-8 and TRBJ1-1, with D perhaps TRBD1 (6 bases). Germline lookup yields CDR1 SGHTS and CDR2 YDEGEE. The CDR3 consists of 16 residues. V lost 4 bases to trimming and J lost 4 bases, with 20 bases between them. The CDR3 is CASSPRQLPQGTEAFF. CDR3 nucleotide sequence: TGTGCCAGCAGCCCTAGACAGTTACCACAGGGCACTGAAGCTTTCTTT.

V and J are TRBV27 and TRBJ2-7, with D maybe TRBD1 (5 bases). This CDR3 comprises 15 residues. Trimming removed 2 bases from V and 2 bases from J, with 13 bases in between. Per the germline V gene, CDR1 is MNHEY and CDR2 is SMNVEV (reference sequence). CDR3 sequence (DNA): TGTGCCAGCAGTTTAGTGTCAGGGTTCCCCTACGAGCAGTACTTC. Residues: CASSLVSGFPYEQYF.

This clone was detected only once. The V gene is TRBV6-1, the J gene TRBJ1-1; 8 nucleotides align to TRBD1. From germline, CDR1 is MNHNS and CDR2 SASEGT. V dropped 6 bases and J dropped 6; count of bases not matched to a gene: 9. The CDR3 is made up of 14 amino acids. The CDR3 DNA reads as TGTGCCAGCAGCGAGACGCAGGGGGCCTCTGAAGCTTTCTTT. Amino acids: CASSETQGASEAFF.

The chain couples TRBV30 to TRBJ2-3, with TRBD2 identical over 12 bases. The CDR3 contains 17 residues. Trimming cost V 2 bases and J 6 bases; bases outside gene matches: 12. CDR1 is GTSNPN and CDR2 is SVGIG in the germline V gene (reference sequence). The CDR3 nucleotides read TGTGCCTGGAGTATCACAACCGGACTAGCGGGGAGTGATACGCAGTATTTT. It codes for CAWSITTGLAGSDTQYF.

The chain links TRBV5-1 to TRBJ1-4; 11 bases align to TRBD1. CDR3 length: 22 residues. The germline V gene has CDR1 SGHRS and CDR2 YFSETQ. The V gene end was trimmed by 5 bases and the J gene end by 5 bases; junction bases not matched to a gene: 26. The CDR3 loop is CASRLNPPGRTGGAELNEKLFF. The CDR3 DNA reads TGCGCCAGCAGGCTCAATCCGCCCGGCAGGACAGGGGGCGCGGAGTTAAATGAAAAACTGTTTTTT.

The V gene is TRBV4-3, the J gene TRBJ1-2; D gene uncertain. Germline V gene sequence: CDR1 LGHNA, CDR2 YSLEER. V dropped 5 bases and J dropped 1 base, with 11 bases sitting between them. This CDR3 comprises 14 residues. The CDR3 protein is CASSFGGLNYGYTF. CDR3 bases: TGCGCCAGCAGCTTTGGAGGGCTTAACTATGGCTACACCTTC.

This clone was counted between two and nine times. This rearrangement joins TRBV5-4 to TRBJ1-2; D perhaps matches TRBD1 (5 bases). Germline assignment: CDR1 SGHNT and CDR2 YYREEE (reference sequence). V was cut by 0 bases and J by 7 bases, with 13 bases left in between. This CDR3 is 14 amino acids long. DNA of the CDR3: TGTGCCAGCAGCTTGGCAGGGCGGCTCGGTGGCTACACCTTC. Amino acid sequence: CASSLAGRLGGYTF.

The J gene is TRBJ2-3, the V gene TRBV5-1; possible D gene TRBD1, 5 bases. The CDR3 has 16 amino acids. CDR1 SGHRS and CDR2 YFSETQ come from the germline V gene. The V end lost 2 bases, the J end lost 2 bases, and 15 bases lay between the germline ends. The CDR3 region is CASSFPHPDITDTQYF. CDR3 coding DNA: TGCGCCAGCAGCTTCCCACACCCGGACATCACAGATACGCAGTATTTT. Variable domain in full (rest from reference TRBV5-1 and TRBJ2-3): KAGVTQTPRYLIKTRGQQVTLSCSPISGHRSVSWYQQTPGQGLQFLFEYFSETQRNKGNFPGRFSGRQFSNSRSEMNVSTLELGDSALYLCASSFPHPDITDTQYFGPGTRLTVL.

In its sample, this clone was seen once. The chain links TRBV6-6 to TRBJ1-6, with a possible D match to TRBD1 (6 bases). This CDR3 contains 16 residues. From germline, CDR1 is MNHNY and CDR2 SVGAGI (reference sequence). Trimming removed 5 bases at V and 7 bases at J, with 18 bases between. The CDR3, as DNA: TGTGCCAGCAGTAAACGGGACACCAGACCCAATTCACCCCTCCACTTT. Protein sequence: CASSKRDTRPNSPLHF.